This T cell receptor beta chain was identified during a study of regulatory T cells in long-lasting Graves disease. This clonotype was observed a few times. Researchers made TCR beta libraries by using iRepertoire HTBI primers and running Arm-PCR on CDR3 regions. TCRdb fed the multiplex PCR reads into MiXCR, producing one record per CDR3 protein. The profile shows about 320,000 distinct CDR3 sequences, 15% to 20% of them singletons. This CDR3 contains 14 residues. Trimming removed 2 bases from V and 7 bases from J; junction bases left unmatched: 6. Germline CDR1 and CDR2: SGHKS and YYEKEE (reference sequence). Time point specified: newly diagnosed GD, antithyroid drugs for less than 3 months. Isolated PBMC RNA provided the starting material for the TCR library.

J is TRBJ2-7 and V is TRBV5-5; 10 bases align to TRBD1. This specimen was peripheral blood mononuclear cells (PBMCs), taken at new diagnosis, from a patient treated with antithyroid drugs. This TCR was sampled from a female donor with Graves disease. CDR3 DNA sequence: TGTGCCAGCAGCTTTCCGGGACAGGGGTTAGAGCAGTACTTC. It encodes CASSFPGQGLEQYF.